Below, 12 T cell receptor beta chains from the same sample are listed, as sequenced in a study of blood T cell repertoires in COVID-19. The method was immunoSEQ multiplex PCR; TCRdb's version includes in-frame clones alone and lacks a portion of them. The table shows fewer than 180,000 clones, with about 80% occurring only once. The sequenced sample consisted of peripheral blood. Receptors were obtained from a man in his sixties or seventies with acute or convalescent COVID-19.

The CDR3 sequence is CASSQDVRGGETDTQYF. For the CDR3, the DNA is TGTGCCAGCAGCCAAGATGTCAGAGGGGGCGAAACAGATACGCAGTATTTT. The chain couples TRBV4-2 to TRBJ2-3, with 7 bases that match TRBD1. Trimming at V came to 0 bases and at J to 3 bases, leaving 9 bases not matched to a gene. Germline V gene sequence: CDR1 LGHNA, CDR2 YNFKEQ. The CDR3 extends over 17 amino acids.

The gene calls are TRBV2 and TRBJ1-1; 8 bases are shared with TRBD1. The trim removed 1 base at V and 4 bases at J, leaving 11 bases unmatched. This CDR3 is built from 17 residues. The germline gives CDR1 SNHLY, CDR2 FYNNEI. CDR3 coding DNA: TGTGCCAGCAGTGAAGGTACCGGCAGGGGGCGTTCCACTGAAGCTTTCTTT. Its protein product is CASSEGTGRGRSTEAFF.

The chain couples TRBV27 to TRBJ2-5; 8 nucleotides align to TRBD2. Germline values: CDR1 MNHEY, CDR2 SMNVEV (reference sequence). This CDR3 is built from 16 residues. Losses at the gene ends were 4 bases for V and 5 bases for J; bases not matched to a gene: 12. The CDR3 region has the DNA TGTGCCAGCAGTTCAACGGGAGGGCCTAATGTGGAGACCCAGTACTTC. Translation gives CASSSTGGPNVETQYF.

This chain joins TRBV3-1 (or the pseudogene TRBV3-2) and TRBJ1-1; D gene ambiguous. CDR1 and CDR2 (germline): LGHDT, YNNKEL (reference sequence). CDR3 length: 13 amino acids. V lost 1 base and J lost 1, with 4 bases in between. CDR3 in DNA: TGTGCCAGCAGCCAAGTAGAGAACACTGAAGCTTTCTTT. This encodes CASSQVENTEAFF.

The rearrangement uses TRBV24-1 and TRBJ2-3; D may be TRBD1 (7 bases). V lost 7 bases to trimming and J lost 2 bases, with 18 bases between them. Per germline, CDR1 KGHDR and CDR2 SFDVKD. The CDR3 totals 16 residues. The CDR3 is CATSAVEGALTDTQYF. Written as DNA, the CDR3 is TGTGCCACCAGCGCTGTGGAGGGGGCCCTCACAGATACGCAGTATTTT.

This rearrangement joins TRBV2 to TRBJ2-1, with 10 nucleotides matching TRBD2. Trimming cost V 7 bases and J 1 base; bases outside gene matches: 7. CDR1 and CDR2 from the germline V gene are SNHLY and FYNNEI. The CDR3 loop spans 16 amino acids. CDR3 loop: CASTRIAGGSYNEQFF. The CDR3 bases are TGTGCCAGCACACGGATAGCGGGAGGATCCTACAATGAGCAGTTCTTC.

The chain combines TRBV7-2 with TRBJ2-7, with 7 bases aligning to TRBD1. CDR3 length: 13 residues. Per germline, CDR1 SGHTA and CDR2 FQGNSA. V was clipped by 6 bases and J by 5 bases; unmatched bases: 7. The CDR3 is CASRQTGTDEQYF. CDR3 DNA: TGTGCCAGCAGACAGACAGGGACCGACGAGCAGTACTTC.

The chain employs TRBV28 and TRBJ1-5; the D gene is possibly TRBD1 (6 bases). Between the trimmed V and J ends, which lost 10 bases and 6 bases, there was a span of 19 bases. This CDR3 spans 14 amino acids. Germline CDR1 MDHEN, CDR2 SYDVKM. The CDR3 loop reads CATRLRGEIQPQHF. The CDR3 DNA follows: TGTGCCACCCGGCTCAGGGGAGAAATTCAGCCCCAGCATTTT. The full variable domain, in which reference TRBV28 and TRBJ1-5 provide the parts outside the CDR3, is DVKVTQSSRYLVKRTGEKVFLECVQDMDHENMFWYRQDPGLGLRLIYFSYDVKMKEKGDIPEGYSVSREKKERFSLILESASTNQTSMYLCATRLRGEIQPQHFGDGTRLSIL.

This sequence joins TRBV4-1 and TRBJ2-5; TRBD2 aligns across 10 bases. The CDR3 is 15 residues long. The V and J ends lost 0 bases and 5 bases, in that order; junction bases with no gene match: 3. Germline CDR1 MGHRA, CDR2 YSYEKL. CDR3 nucleotides: TGCGCCAGCAGCCAAGACCCAGCGGGAGGGGAGACCCAGTACTTC. Encoded protein: CASSQDPAGGETQYF.

The chain combines TRBV6-6 with TRBJ2-7; 11 positions agree with TRBD1. The V gene's germline CDR1 is MNHNY and CDR2 SVGAGI (reference sequence). J gave up 0 bases and V 6 bases, and 16 bases lay outside the gene matches. CDR3 size: 19 residues. CDR3 coding DNA: TGTGCCAGCAGCTCTACCGGGACAGGGGGGCTTGTCGTCTCCTACGAGCAGTACTTC. Its translation is CASSSTGTGGLVVSYEQYF.

The chain recombines TRBV6-5 with TRBJ2-3, with D possibly matching TRBD1 (5 bases). Per germline, CDR1 MNHEY and CDR2 SVGAGI. V lost 2 bases to trimming and J lost 0 bases, with 9 bases between them. The CDR3 has 15 residues. The CDR3 reads CASSYVRASTDTQYF. In DNA form, the CDR3 reads TGTGCCAGCAGTTACGTCAGGGCTAGCACAGATACGCAGTATTTT.

The V and J genes are TRBV27 and TRBJ1-5; TRBD1 agrees at 12 bases. The CDR3 consists of 18 residues. Germline-derived CDR1 and CDR2 are MNHEY and SMNVEV (reference sequence). After removal of 6 bases from V and 7 bases from J, the junction contained 16 bases not matched to a gene. CDR3 DNA sequence: TGTGCCAGCAGCAAGGCCTATGGGGACAGGGGGCTTAGACAGCCCCAGCATTTT. Protein: CASSKAYGDRGLRQPQHF.